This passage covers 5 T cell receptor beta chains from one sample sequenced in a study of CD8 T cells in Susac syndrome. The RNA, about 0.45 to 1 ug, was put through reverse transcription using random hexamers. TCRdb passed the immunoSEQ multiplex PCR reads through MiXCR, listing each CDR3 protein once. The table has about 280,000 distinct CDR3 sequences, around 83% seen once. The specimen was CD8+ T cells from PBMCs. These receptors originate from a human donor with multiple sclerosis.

The CDR3 nucleotides read TGTGCCAGCAGTCGGAACAATGAGCAGTTCTTC. Protein product: CASSRNNEQFF. This chain connects TRBV27 to TRBJ2-1; D is undetermined. Germline values: CDR1 MNHEY, CDR2 SMNVEV (reference sequence). The length of the CDR3 is 11 residues. V was trimmed by 5 bases and J by 5 bases, leaving 4 bases between them.

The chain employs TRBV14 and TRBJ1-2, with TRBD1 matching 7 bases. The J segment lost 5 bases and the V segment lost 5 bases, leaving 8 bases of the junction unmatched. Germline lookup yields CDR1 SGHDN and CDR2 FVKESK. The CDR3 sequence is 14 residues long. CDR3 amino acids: CASSERDRNYGYTF. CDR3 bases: TGTGCCAGCAGCGAGCGGGACAGAAATTATGGCTACACCTTC. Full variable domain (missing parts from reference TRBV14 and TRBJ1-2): EAGVTQFPSHSVIEKGQTVTLRCDPISGHDNLYWYRRVMGKEIKFLLHFVKESKQDESGMPNNRFLAERTGGTYSTLKVQPAELEDSGVYFCASSERDRNYGYTFGSGTRLTVV.

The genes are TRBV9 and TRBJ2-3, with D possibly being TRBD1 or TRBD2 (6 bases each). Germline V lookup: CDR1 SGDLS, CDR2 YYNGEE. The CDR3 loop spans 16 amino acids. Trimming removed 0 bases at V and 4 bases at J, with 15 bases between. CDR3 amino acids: CASSVGLRGASDTQYF. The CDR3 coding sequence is TGTGCCAGCAGCGTAGGGTTAAGGGGGGCCTCAGATACGCAGTATTTT.

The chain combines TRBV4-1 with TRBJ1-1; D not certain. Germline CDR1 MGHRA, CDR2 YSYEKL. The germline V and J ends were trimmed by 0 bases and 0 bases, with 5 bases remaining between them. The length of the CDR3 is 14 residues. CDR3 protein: CASSQERVNTEAFF. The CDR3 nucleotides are TGCGCCAGCAGCCAAGAACGGGTGAACACTGAAGCTTTCTTT.

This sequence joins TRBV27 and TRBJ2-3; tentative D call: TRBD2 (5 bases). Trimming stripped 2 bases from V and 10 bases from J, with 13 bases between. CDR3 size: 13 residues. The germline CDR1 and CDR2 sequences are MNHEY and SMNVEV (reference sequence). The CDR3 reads CASSLDGKGAQYF. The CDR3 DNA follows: TGTGCCAGCAGTTTAGACGGGAAGGGAGCGCAGTATTTT.